A single sample gave rise to the 19 T cell receptor beta chains below, sequenced in a study of blood T cell repertoires in COVID-19. Assay: immunoSEQ multiplex PCR; the TCRdb copy retains only in-frame clones and omits some. The profile shows under 150,000 clones, approximately 85% of them singletons. Sequenced input: peripheral blood. Receptors were obtained from a man aged 40-49 years with acute or convalescent COVID-19.

CDR3 nucleotides: TGTGCCAGCAGCCAGGGGGGACGGATGGCTTTCTTT. It encodes CASSQGGRMAFF. V gene TRBV14 combines with J gene TRBJ1-1; TRBD1 is a possible D gene (5 bases). V lost 3 bases to trimming and J lost 11 bases, with 13 bases between them. Germline V CDR1 and CDR2: SGHDN, FVKESK. The CDR3 length is 12 residues.

The V and J genes are TRBV7-8 and TRBJ2-7; TRBD1 matches at 8 bases. V lost 2 bases, J lost 2 bases, and 2 bases stayed unmatched. The CDR3 consists of 14 residues. The germline V gene encodes CDR1 SGHVS and CDR2 FQNEAQ. The CDR3 loop is CASSLTTGAYEQYF. The CDR3 nucleotides read TGTGCCAGCAGCTTAACGACAGGGGCCTACGAGCAGTACTTC.

The chain joins TRBV6-5 to TRBJ1-1; 9 bases agree with TRBD1. Germline V lookup: CDR1 MNHEY, CDR2 SVGAGI. Trimming cost V 0 bases and J 12 bases; bases outside gene matches: 11. CDR3 length: 15 amino acids. CDR3 sequence (DNA): TGTGCCAGCAGTTACTCCCTTGTGGGACAGGGTCTTTCTTTCTTT. It translates to CASSYSLVGQGLSFF.

This clone has only a few counts. The rearrangement links TRBV7-3 to TRBJ2-7; 9 positions match TRBD2. Germline V lookup: CDR1 SGHTA, CDR2 FQGTGA. Unmatched junction bases numbered 6, after V lost 3 bases and J lost 3 bases. This CDR3 comprises 15 residues. The CDR3 DNA reads as TGTGCCAGCAGCTTGGGCGGGGGGGCCCACTACGAGCAGTACTTC. This translates into CASSLGGGAHYEQYF.

This clone was recorded once. V and J are TRBV7-2 and TRBJ2-3; D not resolved. Trimming stripped 2 bases from V and 0 bases from J, with 6 bases between. The CDR3 runs to 14 residues. The germline CDR1 and CDR2 sequences are SGHTA and FQGNSA. CDR3 nucleotides: TGTGCCAGCAGCTTACTTGGCAGCACAGATACGCAGTATTTT. Its translation is CASSLLGSTDTQYF. Full variable domain (rest looked up from reference TRBV7-2 and TRBJ2-3): GAGVSQSPSNKVTEKGKDVELRCDPISGHTALYWYRQSLGQGLEFLIYFQGNSAPDKSGLPSDRFSAERTGGSVSTLTIQRTQQEDSAVYLCASSLLGSTDTQYFGPGTRLTVL.

CDR3 in amino acids: CASSGQAQETQYF. Here the CDR3 DNA reads TGTGCCAGCAGCGGACAGGCACAAGAGACCCAGTACTTC. The chain is built from TRBV7-2 and TRBJ2-5, with 7 bases that match TRBD1. V was clipped by 5 bases and J by 2 bases; unmatched bases: 2. This CDR3 comprises 13 residues. The germline V gene encodes CDR1 SGHTA and CDR2 FQGNSA. Based on the CDR3 plus reference TRBV7-2 and TRBJ2-5, the full variable domain is GAGVSQSPSNKVTEKGKDVELRCDPISGHTALYWYRQSLGQGLEFLIYFQGNSAPDKSGLPSDRFSAERTGGSVSTLTIQRTQQEDSAVYLCASSGQAQETQYFGPGTRLLVL.

This chain connects TRBV10-3 to TRBJ2-2; 8 positions match TRBD1. The CDR3 runs 15 residues. Germline V lookup: CDR1 ENHRY, CDR2 SYGVKD. Germline trimming cut 10 bases from V and 2 bases from J; bases unmatched to any gene: 9. The CDR3 protein is CATSVDRANTGELFF. The CDR3 region has the DNA TGTGCCACCTCGGTGGACAGGGCCAACACCGGGGAGCTGTTTTTT.

The chain employs TRBV5-6 and TRBJ2-1, with 8 bases identical to TRBD1. The germline V gene encodes CDR1 SGHDT and CDR2 YYEEEE. The junction had 3 bases not matched to a gene; V was cut back by 3 bases and J by 1 base. The CDR3 is 15 amino acids. The DNA for the CDR3 is TGTGCCAGCAGCTGGAGACAGGGGTCCTACAATGAGCAGTTCTTC. It is translated as CASSWRQGSYNEQFF.

J is TRBJ1-3 and V is TRBV5-1; 7 nucleotides match TRBD1. The CDR3 extends over 15 amino acids. Germline-derived CDR1 and CDR2 are SGHRS and YFSETQ. J gave up 4 bases and V 1 base, and 5 bases lay outside the gene matches. Here the CDR3 reads CASSLKGAAGNTIYF. CDR3 nucleotides: TGCGCCAGCAGCTTGAAGGGGGCTGCCGGAAACACCATATATTTT.

The chain links TRBV3-1 (or the pseudogene TRBV3-2) to TRBJ2-3; D not certain. The CDR3 extends over 14 amino acids. Germline V gives CDR1 LGHDT, CDR2 YNNKEL (reference sequence). The V end was cut by 1 base, the J end by 2 bases, with 7 bases between. CDR3 nucleotide sequence: TGTGCCAGCAGCCAAGGCCGACTCACAGATACGCAGTATTTT. Amino acid sequence: CASSQGRLTDTQYF.

The V and J genes are TRBV7-9 and TRBJ2-7; possible D gene TRBD1, 5 bases. CDR1 is SEHNR, CDR2 FQNEAQ, per germline (reference sequence). This CDR3 spans 15 amino acids. The V end was cut by 1 base, the J end by 3 bases, with 13 bases between. CDR3 in DNA: TGTGCCAGCAGCTTAGGTGGGGCTCTTAACTACGAGCAGTACTTC. Translated: CASSLGGALNYEQYF.

The rearrangement uses TRBV7-9 and TRBJ2-2, with a possible D match to TRBD2 (6 bases). Germline CDR1 SEHNR, CDR2 FQNEAQ (reference sequence). Between the trimmed V and J ends, which lost 5 bases and 5 bases, there was a span of 15 bases. CDR3 size: 15 residues. The CDR3 reads CASSDRDWWTGELFF. The CDR3 DNA sequence: TGTGCCAGCAGCGACCGGGACTGGTGGACCGGGGAGCTGTTTTTT.

Only a few counts were recorded for this clone. The genes are TRBV7-9 and TRBJ2-3; 10 bases are a match to TRBD1. The germline gives CDR1 SEHNR, CDR2 FQNEAQ (reference sequence). The J segment lost 4 bases and the V segment lost 8 bases, leaving 9 bases of the junction unmatched. The CDR3 runs 15 residues. CDR3 DNA sequence: TGTGCCAGCGGAAGTGTGGGACAGGGGCCAGATACGCAGTATTTT. Amino acid sequence: CASGSVGQGPDTQYF.

The chain combines TRBV20-1 with TRBJ1-5, with 7 bases that match TRBD1. From germline, CDR1 is DFQATT and CDR2 SNEGSKA (reference sequence). V shed 3 bases and J 4 bases; nucleotides not matched to a gene: 9. CDR3 length equals 15 residues. This CDR3 reads CSASRAGTVNQPQHF. CDR3 bases: TGCAGTGCTAGTCGTGCAGGGACAGTGAATCAGCCCCAGCATTTT.

This sequence joins TRBV4-1 and TRBJ2-5, with D tentatively TRBD2 (6 bases). Trimming left V 0 bases short and J 0 bases short, with 11 bases between. Germline V CDR1 and CDR2: MGHRA, YSYEKL. The CDR3 totals 16 residues. The CDR3 DNA follows: TGCGCCAGCAGCCAAGATTTTCGGGGGTACCAAGAGACCCAGTACTTC. Its translation: CASSQDFRGYQETQYF.

The chain links TRBV5-1 to TRBJ2-5; TRBD1 aligns across 7 bases. V lost 4 bases, J lost 3 bases, and 3 bases stayed unmatched. The CDR3 runs to 13 residues. CDR1 SGHRS and CDR2 YFSETQ come from the germline V gene. The CDR3 DNA follows: TGCGCCAGCAGCCCTGGGACAGAAGAGACCCAGTACTTC. The encoded protein is CASSPGTEETQYF.

The rearrangement links TRBV19 to TRBJ2-3; D perhaps matches TRBD2 (5 bases). The germline V gene has CDR1 LNHDA and CDR2 SQIVND (reference sequence). The CDR3 loop spans 18 amino acids. Trimming took 0 bases from V and 2 from J, leaving 18 bases between them. DNA of the CDR3: TGTGCCAGTAGTATAGACCACGGACTGGAGGAATACACAGATACGCAGTATTTT. Encoded protein: CASSIDHGLEEYTDTQYF.

The chain is built from TRBV27 and TRBJ2-7, with TRBD1 matching over 9 bases. The CDR3 totals 15 residues. The germline CDR1 and CDR2 sequences are MNHEY and SMNVEV (reference sequence). V was pared by 3 bases and J by 4 bases, with 7 bases of the junction left unmatched. CDR3: CASSFLGTGTYEQYF. The CDR3, as DNA: TGTGCCAGCAGTTTTCTGGGGACAGGGACGTACGAGCAGTACTTC.

This chain joins TRBV9 and TRBJ1-5; the D is unclear. Trimming removed 4 bases from V and 6 bases from J, with 11 bases in between. This CDR3 is 13 amino acids long. The germline gives CDR1 SGDLS, CDR2 YYNGEE. CDR3 nucleotide sequence: TGTGCCAGCAGCTCGCTGGCCACTCAGCCCCAGCATTTT. This encodes CASSSLATQPQHF.